These T cell receptor beta chains were read from a single sample in a study of blood T cell repertoires in COVID-19. Measured with immunoSEQ multiplex PCR; TCRdb has only the in-frame clones, and not every one. The sample lists about 240,000 clones, roughly 86% occurring once. The material sequenced was PBMCs or T cells enriched from blood (not recorded which). The receptors stem from a woman younger than 45 with acute COVID-19. The CDR3 runs from the conserved cysteine through the conserved F or W. The D gene is left open where the match is weak. Not all rows give a size; the values are once, few, many and, for expanded clones, a class.

TRBJ1-2,NA,TRBV2,NA,TGTGCCAGCAGTCAGAGGTCTAACTATGGCTACACCTTC,CASSQRSNYGYTF
TRBJ2-1,NA,TRBV25-1,once,TGTGCCAGCAGTGAATTGTATGGCCTGTACAATGAGCAGTTCTTC,CASSELYGLYNEQFF
TRBJ1-3,NA,TRBV7-9,few,TGTGCCAGCAGCGTTGGCCTGACAGCCGACTCTGGAAACACCATATATTTT,CASSVGLTADSGNTIYF
TRBJ2-2,TRBD2,TRBV5-4,NA,TGTGCCAGCAGCTTGGGACTAGCGGGGGGATTGAACACCGGGGAGCTGTTTTTT,CASSLGLAGGLNTGELFF
TRBJ1-2,NA,TRBV3-1/TRBV3-2,NA,TGTGCCAGCAGCCAAGATCCGGGGTCCTATGGCTACACCTTC,CASSQDPGSYGYTF
TRBJ2-2,NA,TRBV11-3,NA,TGTGCCAGCAGCGCACTACTAGCCGGGGGGCTGTTTTTT,CASSALLAGGLFF
TRBJ2-1,NA,TRBV9,NA,TGTGCCAGCAGCGAATCGAGTTACAATGAGCAGTTCTTC,CASSESSYNEQFF
TRBJ1-6,NA,TRBV7-2,NA,TGTGCCAGCAGCCCAAGTGGGGCGGCGGATAATTCACCCCTCCACTTT,CASSPSGAADNSPLHF
TRBJ1-2,NA,TRBV13,NA,TGTGCCAGCGGGGGGGCCCGACGGTATGGCTACACCTTC,CASGGARRYGYTF
TRBJ1-2,NA,TRBV10-3,NA,TGTGCCATCAGTGAGTCCAGGGCGGACTATGGCTACACCTTC,CAISESRADYGYTF
TRBJ2-1,NA,TRBV21-1,NA,TGTGCCAGCACCCGGACAGGCGGGGATGAGCAGTTCTTC,CASTRTGGDEQFF
TRBJ1-1,TRBD1,TRBV6-5,NA,TGTGCCAGCAGCCGGGACAGGGTTGGCACTGAAGCTTTCTTT,CASSRDRVGTEAFF
TRBJ2-2,NA,TRBV19,NA,TGTGCCAGTAGTATAGAGGGCGCCGGGGAGCTGTTTTTT,CASSIEGAGELFF
TRBJ2-1,NA,TRBV3-1/TRBV3-2,NA,TGTGCCAGCAGCCAAGACGGGAATGAGCAGTTCTTC,CASSQDGNEQFF
TRBJ1-1,NA,TRBV18,NA,TGTGCCAGCTCACCGACGGGGATCGACACTGAAGCTTTCTTT,CASSPTGIDTEAFF
TRBJ1-2,NA,TRBV7-2,NA,TGTGCCAGCAGCTTAGCCCACAGGGCGCAAGGAGGCTACACCTTC,CASSLAHRAQGGYTF
TRBJ2-5,TRBD2,TRBV19,NA,TGTGCCAGTAGCCGGGGGGGCCTAAGAGAGACCCAGTACTTC,CASSRGGLRETQYF
TRBJ2-7,TRBD1,TRBV5-6,NA,TGTGCCAGCAGCTCTGACAGGGACGAGCAGTACTTC,CASSSDRDEQYF
TRBJ1-2,NA,TRBV5-1,NA,TGCGCCAGCAGCCCAGGTTCCGACTATGGCTACACCTTC,CASSPGSDYGYTF
TRBJ2-7,TRBD1,TRBV11-2,once,TGTGCCAGCAGCGGACAGGGGGCCCCAACCGCCCAATATATCTACGAGCAGTACTTC,CASSGQGAPTAQYIYEQYF
TRBJ1-2,NA,TRBV4-3,NA,TGCGCCAGCAGCCAAGAAAGCGAACCATTCTATGGCTACACCTTC,CASSQESEPFYGYTF
TRBJ2-5,NA,TRBV9,NA,TGTGCCAGCAGCGTAGCAGGACAAGAGACCCAGTACTTC,CASSVAGQETQYF
TRBJ2-1,NA,TRBV7-2,NA,TGTGCCAGCAGCCGCAGGGGTAGCTCCTACAATGAGCAGTTCTTC,CASSRRGSSYNEQFF
TRBJ1-6,NA,TRBV12-3/TRBV12-4,NA,TGTGCCAGCAGTTTTACGCGATATTCACCCCTCCACTTT,CASSFTRYSPLHF
TRBJ2-2,NA,TRBV6-5,NA,TGTGCCAGCAGTTCCCGACAGAAGAACACCGGGGAGCTGTTTTTT,CASSSRQKNTGELFF
TRBJ1-1,NA,TRBV13,NA,TGTGCCAGCAGCTCCGGCCTTAGGACAGCGAACACTGAAGCTTTCTTT,CASSSGLRTANTEAFF
TRBJ2-2,NA,TRBV6-2/TRBV6-3,NA,TGTGCCAGCAGTTACAGGGGCAGTGAAGCTACGGTGGGGGAGCTGTTTTTT,CASSYRGSEATVGELFF
TRBJ2-4,TRBD2,TRBV6-4,NA,TGTGCCAGCAGTGACACCCCCCCCGGGACTAGCGGGGGGGCTGCCAAAAACATTCAGTACTTC,CASSDTPPGTSGGAAKNIQYF
TRBJ2-5,NA,TRBV5-1,NA,TGCGCCAGCAGGTTTTCCAAAGAGACCCAGTACTTC,CASRFSKETQYF
TRBJ1-1,NA,TRBV19,NA,TGTGCCAGTAGTATCGGCGGGAACACTGAAGCTTTCTTT,CASSIGGNTEAFF
TRBJ2-7,NA,TRBV4-3,NA,TGCGCCAGCAGCCAAGGGGAGGAGGTCGGCTACGAGCAGTACTTC,CASSQGEEVGYEQYF
TRBJ1-6,TRBD1,TRBV27,NA,TGTGCCAGCAGATCCGGGACAGGGAGCCCTTCACCCCTCCACTTT,CASRSGTGSPSPLHF
TRBJ1-1,NA,TRBV2,NA,TGTGCCAGCAGTGATGAGGCCCGGGGTGAGACCAATACCGGGGGTTTCCACACTGAAGCTTTCTTT,CASSDEARGETNTGGFHTEAFF
TRBJ2-7,NA,TRBV11-2,NA,TGTGCCAGCAGCCAAGAGGGTAGAGTCTCCTACGAGCAGTACTTC,CASSQEGRVSYEQYF
TRBJ2-2,TRBD2,TRBV19,NA,TGTGCCAGTAGAAGCGGTAGGGCGAGCGGGGGACCTACCGGGGAGCTGTTTTTT,CASRSGRASGGPTGELFF
TRBJ2-3,TRBD2,TRBV2,NA,TGTGCCAGCAAGAAGGGGCTAGCGGGTGCAGATACGCAGTATTTT,CASKKGLAGADTQYF
TRBJ2-5,NA,TRBV7-8,NA,TGTGCCAGCAGCTTAGTCTGGGCGGGAGAGACCCAGTACTTC,CASSLVWAGETQYF
TRBJ1-2,NA,TRBV28,NA,TGTGCCAGCAGTTACCCCGGGGGGGAGTATGGCTACACCTTC,CASSYPGGEYGYTF
TRBJ2-5,TRBD2,TRBV4-1,NA,TGCGCCAGCAGCCAAGACAGAGCGGGGGGCAAAGAGACCCAGTACTTC,CASSQDRAGGKETQYF
TRBJ1-1,NA,TRBV19,NA,TGTGCCAGCTCAGGTTTCCGCATGAACACTGAAGCTTTCTTT,CASSGFRMNTEAFF
TRBJ1-4,NA,TRBV6-6,once,TGTGCCAGCAGTTTAACAGGCTTGCCTAATGAAAAACTGTTTTTT,CASSLTGLPNEKLFF